The clone carrying this T cell receptor (beta chain) has just a few counts. The antigen remains unidentified. The data stem from a study of CD8 T cells in ankylosing spondylitis. Study outcomes and limitations: As reported, disease-linked clones showed significant enrichment in matched ankylosing spondylitis synovial fluid. Among TCR beta sequences, a motif of under ten highly homologous variants appeared characteristic of ankylosing spondylitis blood.

Libraries for TCR beta were made by quantitative 5'-RACE with molecular barcodes. TCRdb reprocessed the 5' RACE reads via MiXCR and lists one record per CDR3 protein. The data contain 200,000 to 250,000 distinct CDR3 sequences, approximately 10% of them singletons. Trimming took 6 bases from V and 2 from J, leaving 14 bases between them. The CDR3 contains 15 residues. This chain uses TRBV12-3 or TRBV12-4 with TRBJ1-5, with D hard to call. The origin of this receptor is a male donor with ankylosing spondylitis or in good health (not recorded which). The sequenced sample consisted of blood, either unsorted or a sorted T cell fraction (not recorded which). The CDR3 region is CASSLTTLGNQPQHF. As DNA, the CDR3 is TGTGCCAGCAGCCTCACAACTTTGGGCAATCAGCCCCAGCATTTT.